The source of this TCR beta chain is a study of PD-1 blockade in classical Hodgkin lymphoma. For the study at large: Patients had nivolumab dosed at 3 mg/kg, delivered intravenously every 2 weeks.

Germline CDR1 reads KGHSH; CDR2 reads LQKENI. The CDR3 covers 14 residues. Trimming removed 2 bases from V and 0 bases from J, with 8 bases in between. Documented time point: cycle 4 day 1 (C4D1), after more than five weeks of nivolumab. After autologous stem cell transplantation all patients relapsed, and prior brentuximab vedotin exposure differed between cohorts. It was by magnetic negative selection that CD4+ T cells were purified from thawed PBMCs. Complete response, partial response or progressive disease was recorded as best response. About this clone itself: Antigen specificity is unknown.

Study-level points and caveats: Only CD4+ TCR diversity, not CD8+, had risen significantly by C4D1. As was reported, newly diagnosed patients showed lower baseline TCR diversity than healthy donors did.

The method was immunoSEQ multiplex PCR; TCRdb's version includes in-frame clones alone and lacks a portion of them. There are about 30,000 clones in the sample; 70% to 90% occur only once, and around 0.44% lies in the top ten. The chain links TRBV18 to TRBJ2-7; D is uncertain. This specimen was CD4+ T cells from blood, taken before the fourth cycle of nivolumab. The clonotype comes from a human donor with classical Hodgkin lymphoma. CDR3 coding DNA: TGTGCCAGCTCACCAAACGGAGACTCCTACGAGCAGTACTTC. Protein product: CASSPNGDSYEQYF.